This T cell receptor beta chain was sequenced during a study of vaccination and CD4 T cells after COVID-19. Study as a whole: The stimulating agents, overlapping spike peptides, came from SARS-CoV-2, HCoV-NL63, HCoV-OC43 and HCoV-229E.

A remark on this clonotype: Its target is not known.

The Oncomine TCR Beta short-read assay was applied to DNA of cultured CD4+ T cells. Scientists extracted genomic DNA from CD4+ T cells grown in culture. In TCRdb, the PCR reads were re-called with MiXCR into one record per CDR3 protein. Of approximately 17,000 distinct CDR3 sequences listed, around 40% are singletons. Germline V CDR1 and CDR2: SGHDN, FVKESK. V lost 2 bases and J lost 3, with 26 bases in between. The CDR3 length is 19 residues. The sample's treatment: roughly 11-day PBMC culture with coronavirus spike peptide pools or control peptides (ViraFEST assay). Sample: CD4+ T cells from blood, cultured in vitro, taken after SARS-CoV-2 vaccination. This clonotype originated in a human donor who had recovered from COVID-19. The chain couples TRBV14 to TRBJ2-7; maybe TRBD2 (6 bases). CDR3 sequence (DNA): TGTGCCAGCAGCCAACCTACCGGGACTTCTAAAACTAAGTACTACGAGCAGTACTTC. This encodes CASSQPTGTSKTKYYEQYF.